This is a list of T cell receptor beta chains from one sample in a study of cytomegalovirus exposure and HLA in healthy donors. Libraries were prepared by immunoSEQ multiplex PCR; TCRdb keeps only in-frame clonotypes and omits some of them. The data show some 190,000 clones, less than 80% seen once. Material: PBMCs. These receptors were taken from a man aged 18 to 35 in good health and CMV-seronegative. Both conserved end residues are part of each CDR3. D genes are given only for firm matches. A row's size may be missing; if present it is once, few, many or a size class.

clone_size	v_call	d_call	j_call	cdr3_nt	cdr3_aa
few	TRBV25-1	.	TRBJ2-2	TGTGCCAGCAGTCTCGACACCGGGGAGCTGTTTTTT	CASSLDTGELFF
few	TRBV28	.	TRBJ1-1	TGTGCCAGCACCACTAGGGTTGTAGGGAAAACTTTCTTT	CASTTRVVGKTFF
.	TRBV13	.	TRBJ2-5	TGTGCCAGCAGCCAAAGCGGCCAAGAGACCCAGTACTTC	CASSQSGQETQYF
.	TRBV5-5	.	TRBJ1-4	TGTGCCAGCAGCCAGCAGATCGGGAATGAAAAACTGTTTTTT	CASSQQIGNEKLFF
.	TRBV5-1	.	TRBJ1-1	TGCGCCAGCAGCACCACGACAGGACTGAACACTGAAGCTTTCTTT	CASSTTTGLNTEAFF
.	TRBV7-9	.	TRBJ2-3	TGTGCCAGCAGCCGTCAGCGGAGGCTAAGCACAGATACGCAGTATTTT	CASSRQRRLSTDTQYF
.	TRBV7-2	TRBD1	TRBJ1-3	TGTGCCAGCCGAACAGGGGGGAGCTCTGGAAACACCATATATTTT	CASRTGGSSGNTIYF
.	TRBV5-1	TRBD1	TRBJ1-1	TGCGCCAGCAGCTTCCTATGGGACAGCCCTAACACTGAAGCTTTCTTT	CASSFLWDSPNTEAFF
.	TRBV5-1	.	TRBJ2-7	TGCGCCAGCAGCTTGGATCCGGTTGGGGCCGAGCAGTACTTC	CASSLDPVGAEQYF
.	TRBV9	.	TRBJ2-3	TGTGCCAGCAGCCTTCGGTCTCTCCCGAGCACAGATACGCAGTATTTT	CASSLRSLPSTDTQYF
.	TRBV5-1	.	TRBJ1-1	TGCGCCAGCAGCGCAGACAGGCCCAAGGGATGGAACACTGAAGCTTTCTTT	CASSADRPKGWNTEAFF
.	TRBV6-1	.	TRBJ1-1	TGTGCCAGCAGGTTGAGCGGTGAAGCTTTCTTC	CASRLSGEAFF
once	TRBV2	.	TRBJ1-3	TGTGCCAGCAGTGATTCGGGAATCTCTGGAAACACCATATATTTT	CASSDSGISGNTIYF
.	TRBV9	.	TRBJ2-3	TGTGCCAGCAGCGACAGCGGAGGACTCACAGATACGCAGTATTTT	CASSDSGGLTDTQYF